Listed here is a single TCR beta chain. This sample stems from a study of blood T cell repertoires in COVID-19. This table comes from immunoSEQ multiplex PCR, and its TCRdb copy is limited to in-frame clones, with some not included. This table holds around 150,000 clones, almost 80% found once. The CDR3 contains 13 residues. Trimming removed 6 bases from V and 2 bases from J; junction bases left unmatched: 3. CDR1 and CDR2 (germline): KGHSH, LQKENI. The chain combines TRBV18 with TRBJ1-2, with 7 bases identical to TRBD1. The receptor was isolated from a man aged 45-65 years with active or convalescent COVID-19. The material sequenced was peripheral blood. In DNA form, the CDR3 reads TGTGCCAGCTCGGGGGACAGAAACTATGGCTACACCTTC. This sequence encodes CASSGDRNYGYTF. Based on the CDR3 plus reference TRBV18 and TRBJ1-2, the full variable domain is NAGVMQNPRHLVRRRGQEARLRCSPMKGHSHVYWYRQLPEEGLKFMVYLQKENIIDESGMPKERFSAEFPKEGPSILRIQQVVRGDSAAYFCASSGDRNYGYTFGSGTRLTVV.